What follows is one T cell receptor (beta chain) and its context. This record comes from a study of blood T cell repertoires in COVID-19. Data came from immunoSEQ multiplex PCR; TCRdb stores just in-frame clones and leaves some out. The sample has about 380,000 clones, 80% to 90% seen once. The CDR3 covers 16 residues. CDR1 and CDR2 (germline): SGDLS, YYNGEE. V dropped 0 bases and J dropped 1; count of bases not matched to a gene: 4. Donors were grouped by their self-reported clinical history. The V gene is TRBV9, the J gene TRBJ1-3; 7 nucleotides line up with TRBD1. The specimen was PBMCs or T cells enriched from blood (not recorded which). The receptor comes from a man aged 25-40 years who had recovered from COVID-19. The CDR3 nucleotides are TGTGCCAGCAGCGTAGGACAGGGATGGTCTGGAAACACCATATATTTT. Protein: CASSVGQGWSGNTIYF.